Listed below are T cell receptor beta chains from one sample, sequenced in a study of radiation and T cells in renal cell carcinoma. Profiled with immunoSEQ multiplex PCR; TCRdb holds only in-frame clones, not every one. The sample carries roughly 13,000 clones, about 56% recorded once. The sequencing used tumor tissue, collected from a patient whose treatment was nephrectomy without radiotherapy. The receptors were gathered from a man aged 50 or older with renal cell carcinoma. Each CDR3 is given with its conserved first and last residue. Each record gives: V gene, D gene, clone size, J gene, CDR3 DNA, CDR3 protein. A D gene is named only where the DNA matches it firmly. Only part of the rows carry a size: once, few, many, or a class if the clone is expanded.

v_gene: TRBV2
d_gene: TRBD1
abundance: medium-sized
j_gene: TRBJ1-1
CDR3nt: TGTGCCAGCAGTTCAACACAGGGGAGGGACACTGAAGCTTTCTTT
CDR3aa: CASSSTQGRDTEAFF

v_gene: TRBV5-1
d_gene: -
abundance: medium-sized
j_gene: TRBJ2-7
CDR3nt: TGCGCCAGCAGCTTGAGCCAGGGGAGAACCTACGAGCAGTACTTC
CDR3aa: CASSLSQGRTYEQYF

v_gene: TRBV5-1
d_gene: TRBD1
abundance: -
j_gene: TRBJ1-1
CDR3nt: TGCGCCAGCAGCCGGGGAGTGGGACAGGGGGGCACTGAAGCTTTCTTT
CDR3aa: CASSRGVGQGGTEAFF

v_gene: TRBV6-5
d_gene: TRBD1
abundance: -
j_gene: TRBJ2-7
CDR3nt: TGTGCCACTCGACAGGGTGGGTACGAGCAGTACTTC
CDR3aa: CATRQGGYEQYF

v_gene: TRBV7-6
d_gene: -
abundance: once
j_gene: TRBJ1-5
CDR3nt: TGTGCCAGCAGCTTAGAACAGGGTGCGAGCAATCAGCCCCAGCATTTT
CDR3aa: CASSLEQGASNQPQHF

v_gene: TRBV4-1
d_gene: TRBD1
abundance: -
j_gene: TRBJ2-5
CDR3nt: TGCGCCAGCAGCCAAGGGGACAGCCAAGAGACCCAGTACTTC
CDR3aa: CASSQGDSQETQYF

v_gene: TRBV5-4
d_gene: -
abundance: -
j_gene: TRBJ1-2
CDR3nt: TGTGCCAGCAGCTTGGCCAGGCCCACTCCCTATGGCTACACCTTC
CDR3aa: CASSLARPTPYGYTF

v_gene: TRBV2
d_gene: TRBD1
abundance: -
j_gene: TRBJ1-6
CDR3nt: TGTGCCAGCAGTGAAAATGGCAGGGGGAATTCACCCCTCCACTTT
CDR3aa: CASSENGRGNSPLHF

v_gene: TRBV9
d_gene: -
abundance: once
j_gene: TRBJ2-3
CDR3nt: TGTGCCAGCAGCGTTGGGGCGGTTAGCACAGATACGCAGTATTTT
CDR3aa: CASSVGAVSTDTQYF

v_gene: TRBV5-1
d_gene: -
abundance: -
j_gene: TRBJ2-3
CDR3nt: TGCGCCAGCAGCCTGCAGGGTACGGTGGATACGCAGTATTTT
CDR3aa: CASSLQGTVDTQYF

v_gene: TRBV19
d_gene: TRBD1
abundance: few
j_gene: TRBJ1-1
CDR3nt: TGTGCCAGTACCTCAGGGGGAGGGTTCGACACTGAAGCTTTCTTT
CDR3aa: CASTSGGGFDTEAFF

v_gene: TRBV6-1
d_gene: -
abundance: -
j_gene: TRBJ1-2
CDR3nt: TGTGCCAGCAGTGAAGCTTCGGGACTCCTGGGGAGGCTCTATGGCTACACCTTC
CDR3aa: CASSEASGLLGRLYGYTF

v_gene: TRBV4-1
d_gene: TRBD1
abundance: -
j_gene: TRBJ2-7
CDR3nt: TGCGCCAGCAGGTCGGACAGGTGGGAGCAGTACTTC
CDR3aa: CASRSDRWEQYF

v_gene: TRBV6-5
d_gene: -
abundance: -
j_gene: TRBJ2-1
CDR3nt: TGTGCCAGCAGTTCGGGGGACAGCTCCTACAATGAGCAGTTCTTC
CDR3aa: CASSSGDSSYNEQFF

v_gene: TRBV7-6
d_gene: TRBD1
abundance: -
j_gene: TRBJ2-7
CDR3nt: TGTGCCAGCAGCCGATCCTTGGACAGGGACGAGCAGTACTTC
CDR3aa: CASSRSLDRDEQYF

v_gene: TRBV5-1
d_gene: TRBD1
abundance: few
j_gene: TRBJ1-1
CDR3nt: TGCGCCAGCAGCGACGGGACAGGGGTCCTCATGAACACTGAAGCTTTCTTT
CDR3aa: CASSDGTGVLMNTEAFF

v_gene: TRBV9
d_gene: -
abundance: -
j_gene: TRBJ2-7
CDR3nt: TGTGCCAGCAGCGTAGTAGGGCTGGGCGAGCAGTACTTC
CDR3aa: CASSVVGLGEQYF

v_gene: TRBV6-1
d_gene: -
abundance: -
j_gene: TRBJ1-1
CDR3nt: TGTGCCAGCATTGACTCCGGGTGGGGCACTGAAGCTTTCTTT
CDR3aa: CASIDSGWGTEAFF

v_gene: TRBV11-3
d_gene: -
abundance: -
j_gene: TRBJ2-2
CDR3nt: TGTGCCAGCAGACGACAGAACACCGGGGAGCTGTTTTTT
CDR3aa: CASRRQNTGELFF

v_gene: TRBV27
d_gene: TRBD1
abundance: -
j_gene: TRBJ2-7
CDR3nt: TGTGCCAGCAGAGGGAGGACAGGGTTGTACGAGCAGTACTTC
CDR3aa: CASRGRTGLYEQYF

v_gene: TRBV5-4
d_gene: -
abundance: -
j_gene: TRBJ1-6
CDR3nt: TGTGCCAGCAGCTTGCAATCACACGACAATTCACCCCTCCACTTT
CDR3aa: CASSLQSHDNSPLHF

v_gene: TRBV9
d_gene: TRBD1
abundance: few
j_gene: TRBJ2-7
CDR3nt: TGTGCCAGCAGCGTAGGACAGGGTAACTACGAGCAGTACTTC
CDR3aa: CASSVGQGNYEQYF

v_gene: TRBV5-1
d_gene: TRBD1
abundance: -
j_gene: TRBJ1-1
CDR3nt: TGCGCCAGCAGCCGGGGACAGGGGAACACTGAAGCTTTCTTT
CDR3aa: CASSRGQGNTEAFF